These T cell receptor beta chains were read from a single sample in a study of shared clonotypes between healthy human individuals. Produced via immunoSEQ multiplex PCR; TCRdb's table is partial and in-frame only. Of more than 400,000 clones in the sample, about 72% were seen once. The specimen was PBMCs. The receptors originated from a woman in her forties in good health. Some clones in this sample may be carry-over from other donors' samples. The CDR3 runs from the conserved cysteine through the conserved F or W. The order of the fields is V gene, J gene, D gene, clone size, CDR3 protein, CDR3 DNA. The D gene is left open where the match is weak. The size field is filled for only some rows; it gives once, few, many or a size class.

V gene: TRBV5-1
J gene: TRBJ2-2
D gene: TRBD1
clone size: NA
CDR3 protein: CASSLGQGNTGELFF
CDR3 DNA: TGCGCCAGCAGCCTGGGACAGGGGAACACCGGGGAGCTGTTTTTT

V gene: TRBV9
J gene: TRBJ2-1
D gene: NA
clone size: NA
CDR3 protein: CASSVVGASYNEQFF
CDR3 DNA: TGTGCCAGCAGCGTAGTAGGGGCCTCCTACAATGAGCAGTTCTTC

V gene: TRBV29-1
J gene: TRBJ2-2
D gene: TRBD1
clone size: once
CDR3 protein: CSATGVSNTGEPFF
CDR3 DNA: TGCAGCGCGACAGGGGTGTCGAACACCGGGGAGCCGTTTTTT

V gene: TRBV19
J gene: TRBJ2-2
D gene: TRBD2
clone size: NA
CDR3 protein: CASSIGLAGGPRTGELFF
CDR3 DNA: TGTGCCAGTAGTATCGGTCTAGCGGGAGGACCCAGGACCGGGGAGCTGTTTTTT

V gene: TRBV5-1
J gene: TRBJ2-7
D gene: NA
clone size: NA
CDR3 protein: CASSLGSAGSSYEQYF
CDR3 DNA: TGCGCCAGCAGCCTGGGCAGTGCCGGGTCTTCCTACGAGCAGTACTTC

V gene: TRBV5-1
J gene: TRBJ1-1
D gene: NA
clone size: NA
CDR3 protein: CASSLGAVTEAFF
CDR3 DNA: TGCGCCAGCAGCTTGGGGGCGGTCACTGAAGCTTTCTTT

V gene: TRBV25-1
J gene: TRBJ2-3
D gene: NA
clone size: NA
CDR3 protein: CASRDTGTDTQYF
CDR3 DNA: TGTGCCAGCAGGGACACTGGCACAGATACGCAGTATTTT

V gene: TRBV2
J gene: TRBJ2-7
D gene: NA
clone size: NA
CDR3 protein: CASSQRLPEQYF
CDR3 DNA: TGTGCCAGCAGCCAAAGACTCCCCGAGCAGTACTTC

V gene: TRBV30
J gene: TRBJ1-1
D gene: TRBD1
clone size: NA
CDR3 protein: CAWSARGRLTEAFF
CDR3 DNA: TGTGCCTGGAGTGCCAGGGGGCGCTTAACTGAAGCTTTCTTT

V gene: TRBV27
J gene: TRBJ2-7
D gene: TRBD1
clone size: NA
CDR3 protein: CASSGQGRGEQYF
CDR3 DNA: TGTGCCAGTTCTGGACAGGGTCGAGGCGAGCAGTACTTC